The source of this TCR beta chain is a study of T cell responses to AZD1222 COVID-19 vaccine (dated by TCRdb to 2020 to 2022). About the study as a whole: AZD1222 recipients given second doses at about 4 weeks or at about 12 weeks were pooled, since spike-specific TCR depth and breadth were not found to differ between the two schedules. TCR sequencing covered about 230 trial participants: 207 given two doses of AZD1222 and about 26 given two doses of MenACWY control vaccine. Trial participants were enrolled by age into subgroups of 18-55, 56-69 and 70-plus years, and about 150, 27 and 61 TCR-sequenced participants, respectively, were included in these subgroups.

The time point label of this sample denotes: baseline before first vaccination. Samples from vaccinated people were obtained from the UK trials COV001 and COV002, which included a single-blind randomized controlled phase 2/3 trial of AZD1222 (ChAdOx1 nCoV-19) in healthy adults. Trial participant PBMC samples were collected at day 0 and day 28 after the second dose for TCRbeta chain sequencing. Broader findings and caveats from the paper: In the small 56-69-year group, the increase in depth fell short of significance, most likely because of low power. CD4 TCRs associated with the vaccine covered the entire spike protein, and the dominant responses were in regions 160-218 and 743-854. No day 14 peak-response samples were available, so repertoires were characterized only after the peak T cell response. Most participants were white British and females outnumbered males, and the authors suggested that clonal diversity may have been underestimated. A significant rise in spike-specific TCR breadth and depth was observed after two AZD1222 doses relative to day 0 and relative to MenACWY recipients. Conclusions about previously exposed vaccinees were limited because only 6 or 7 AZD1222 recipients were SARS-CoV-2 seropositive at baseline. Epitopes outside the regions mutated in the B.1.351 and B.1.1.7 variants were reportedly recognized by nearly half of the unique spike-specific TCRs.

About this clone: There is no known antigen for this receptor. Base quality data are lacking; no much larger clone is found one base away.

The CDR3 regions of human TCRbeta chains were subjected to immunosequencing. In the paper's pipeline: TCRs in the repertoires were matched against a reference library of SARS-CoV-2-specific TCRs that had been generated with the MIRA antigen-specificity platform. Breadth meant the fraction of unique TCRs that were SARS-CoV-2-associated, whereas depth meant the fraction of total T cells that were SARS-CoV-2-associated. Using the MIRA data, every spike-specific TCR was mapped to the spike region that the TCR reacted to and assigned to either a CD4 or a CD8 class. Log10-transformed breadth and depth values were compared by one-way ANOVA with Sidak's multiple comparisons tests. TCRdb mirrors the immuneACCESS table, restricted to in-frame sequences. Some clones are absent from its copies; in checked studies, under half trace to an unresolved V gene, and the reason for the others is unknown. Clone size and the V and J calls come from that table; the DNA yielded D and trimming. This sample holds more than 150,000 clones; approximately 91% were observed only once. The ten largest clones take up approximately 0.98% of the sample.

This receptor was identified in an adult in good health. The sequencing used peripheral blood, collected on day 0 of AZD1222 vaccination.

CDR3 reads: CASSREHRTEAFF. The DNA is TGTGCCAGCAGCCGGGAGCATCGAACTGAAGCTTTCTTT. The chain employs TRBV5-6 and TRBJ1-1; the D gene identity is not certain. The V end loses 4 bases and the J end loses 5 bases, and a stretch of 12 bases separates them. Looking up the germline V gene yields CDR1 SGHDT and CDR2 YYEEEE. The cysteine opens and the phenylalanine closes a CDR3 of 13 amino acids. This entry keeps only the CDR3 DNA: 39 bases, framed from base 1.